Here is one T cell receptor beta chain with its context. The data are from a study of blood T cell repertoires in COVID-19. This CDR3 contains 15 residues. Trimming pared 8 bases from V and 0 bases from J, leaving 16 bases between. Germline V gene data show CDR1 as SEHNR and CDR2 as FQNEAQ (reference sequence). Clones were read by immunoSEQ multiplex PCR, and TCRdb kept only the in-frame ones, dropping some. The data show about 250,000 clones, roughly 87% seen once. This sequence originates from a young woman with acute COVID-19. The sequenced material came from PBMCs or T cells enriched from blood (not recorded which). The V gene is TRBV7-9, the J gene TRBJ1-1, with D tentatively TRBD1 (6 bases). The CDR3 DNA is TGTGCCAGCCCCGGGGGGGGGCTACTGAACACTGAAGCTTTCTTT. It codes for CASPGGGLLNTEAFF.